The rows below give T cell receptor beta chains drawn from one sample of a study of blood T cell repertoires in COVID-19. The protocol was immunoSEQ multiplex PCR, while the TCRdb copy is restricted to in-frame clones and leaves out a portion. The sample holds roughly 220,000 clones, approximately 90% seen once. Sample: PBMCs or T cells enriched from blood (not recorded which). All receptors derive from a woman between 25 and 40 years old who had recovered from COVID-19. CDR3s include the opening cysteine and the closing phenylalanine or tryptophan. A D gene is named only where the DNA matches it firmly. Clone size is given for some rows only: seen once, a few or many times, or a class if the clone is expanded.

DNA: TGTGCCAGCAGCAAAGGACTAGCGGGAACTCTGGGCGAGCAGTACTTC
CDR3: CASSKGLAGTLGEQYF
V: TRBV6-2/TRBV6-3
D: TRBD2
size: -
J: TRBJ2-7

DNA: TGTGCCAGCAGCTTCTCCGGGACAGCGAACACCGGGGAGCTGTTTTTT
CDR3: CASSFSGTANTGELFF
V: TRBV7-3
D: TRBD1
size: -
J: TRBJ2-2

DNA: TGTGCCAGCAGCTTGGACAGCTATGGCTACACCTTC
CDR3: CASSLDSYGYTF
V: TRBV7-9
D: -
size: -
J: TRBJ1-2

DNA: TGTGCCAGCAGCGAGGGGGGGAACTCTGGAAACACCATATATTTT
CDR3: CASSEGGNSGNTIYF
V: TRBV9
D: -
size: -
J: TRBJ1-3

DNA: TGTGCCACCTTGACAGGGAGGGGAAACACCATATATTTT
CDR3: CATLTGRGNTIYF
V: TRBV10-3
D: TRBD1
size: -
J: TRBJ1-3

DNA: TGTGCCAGCAGACCCACAGGTTCCTGGGACACCATATATTTT
CDR3: CASRPTGSWDTIYF
V: TRBV6-5
D: -
size: -
J: TRBJ1-3

DNA: TGTGCCAGCAGCCCAATCAGCGGGGGGGCAGGTGAGCAGTTCTTC
CDR3: CASSPISGGAGEQFF
V: TRBV7-2
D: TRBD2
size: -
J: TRBJ2-1

DNA: TGTGCCAGCAGCCAGGACAGCCTCAATCAGCCCCAGCATTTT
CDR3: CASSQDSLNQPQHF
V: TRBV9
D: -
size: -
J: TRBJ1-5

DNA: TGTGCCAGCAGCTCAATACAGGGTGACACCATATATTTT
CDR3: CASSSIQGDTIYF
V: TRBV5-6
D: -
size: -
J: TRBJ1-3

DNA: TGTGCCATCAGTGACGACAGGGGGCGAAACGAGCAGTACTTC
CDR3: CAISDDRGRNEQYF
V: TRBV10-3
D: TRBD1
size: -
J: TRBJ2-7

DNA: TGTGCCAGCAGCCCAAACAGGGTAGCTAATGAAAAACTGTTTTTT
CDR3: CASSPNRVANEKLFF
V: TRBV14
D: -
size: -
J: TRBJ1-4

DNA: TGTGCCAGCAGCTTAGCAGGGGCCCTGGAGCAGTACTTC
CDR3: CASSLAGALEQYF
V: TRBV7-2
D: -
size: -
J: TRBJ2-7

DNA: TGTGCCAGCAGCGTAGCTGGGACTAGCGGGGGGGATTCAGATACGCAGTATTTT
CDR3: CASSVAGTSGGDSDTQYF
V: TRBV9
D: TRBD2
size: -
J: TRBJ2-3

DNA: TGTGCCAGCAGCAAAAGGGGACTTACCGCCGGCTACAATGAGCAGTTCTTC
CDR3: CASSKRGLTAGYNEQFF
V: TRBV9
D: -
size: -
J: TRBJ2-1

DNA: TGTGCCAGCAGCAGAGAGAATCAGCCCCAGCATTTT
CDR3: CASSRENQPQHF
V: TRBV7-9
D: -
size: -
J: TRBJ1-5

DNA: TGTGCCATCAGTGAGACAGGATGGTCGAACACTGAAGCTTTCTTT
CDR3: CAISETGWSNTEAFF
V: TRBV10-3
D: -
size: -
J: TRBJ1-1

DNA: TGTGCCAGCAACAAAGGAGATAACTATGGCTACACCTTC
CDR3: CASNKGDNYGYTF
V: TRBV3-1/TRBV3-2
D: -
size: -
J: TRBJ1-2

DNA: TGTGCCAGCAGCTTATTTCCGACGGGAGACACTGAAGCTTTCTTT
CDR3: CASSLFPTGDTEAFF
V: TRBV7-2
D: -
size: once
J: TRBJ1-1

DNA: TGTGCCAGCAGTTCGCGGGGTAACGATTCACCCCTCCACTTT
CDR3: CASSSRGNDSPLHF
V: TRBV6-2/TRBV6-3
D: -
size: few
J: TRBJ1-6

DNA: TGTGCCAGCAGCCACGGGACAACTAACACTGAAGCTTTCTTT
CDR3: CASSHGTTNTEAFF
V: TRBV7-2
D: -
size: -
J: TRBJ1-1

DNA: TGTGCCAGCTCACCTACCGCGGGACAGGGGATAAGGCAGCCCCAGCATTTT
CDR3: CASSPTAGQGIRQPQHF
V: TRBV18
D: TRBD1
size: -
J: TRBJ1-5

DNA: TGTGCCAGCAGCTTAGTGGGACAGGGGGGGCAGCCCCAGCATTTT
CDR3: CASSLVGQGGQPQHF
V: TRBV7-2
D: TRBD1
size: -
J: TRBJ1-5

DNA: TGTGCCATCAGTGGCAGTTATTCGTTCTATGGCTACACCTTC
CDR3: CAISGSYSFYGYTF
V: TRBV10-3
D: -
size: -
J: TRBJ1-2

DNA: TGTGCCAGCAGCTTACAGGGGGCAAACACTGAAGCTTTCTTT
CDR3: CASSLQGANTEAFF
V: TRBV7-2
D: TRBD1
size: -
J: TRBJ1-1

DNA: TGTGCCAGCAGCCTGGGACACAACTATGGCTACACCTTC
CDR3: CASSLGHNYGYTF
V: TRBV5-4
D: -
size: -
J: TRBJ1-2

DNA: TGTGCCAGCAGCTTAAGGACAGGGGGATTAGAAGCTTTCTTT
CDR3: CASSLRTGGLEAFF
V: TRBV5-5
D: TRBD1
size: -
J: TRBJ1-1